One sample yielded the 9 T cell receptor beta chains listed below, sequenced in a study of Graves' ophthalmopathy and Graves' hyperthyroidism. CDR3 regions of TCR beta were amplified from RNA transcripts. HTBI primers served in a first-round RT-PCR, which a second-round multiplex PCR followed. Using its own MiXCR run on the multiplex PCR reads, TCRdb lists one record per CDR3 protein. The data hold roughly 420,000 distinct CDR3 sequences, with under 25% observed a single time. Sequenced material: peripheral blood. The source is a woman aged 18 to 35 with stable Graves' hyperthyroidism.

At least ten counts were recorded for this clonotype. V gene TRBV7-8 combines with J gene TRBJ2-7, with D possibly being TRBD1 or TRBD2 (6 bases each). V was shortened by 5 bases and J by 3 bases, with 17 bases between the two germline ends. The CDR3 covers 15 residues. Germline loops: CDR1 SGHVS, CDR2 FQNEAQ. CDR3 coding DNA: TGTGCCAGCAGCCTTCCCCGGGGGCGCAGCTACGAGCAGTACTTC. It specifies CASSLPRGRSYEQYF.

V is TRBV5-6 and J is TRBJ2-2; tentative D call: TRBD1 (5 bases). V dropped 4 bases and J dropped 7 bases, with 17 bases sitting between them. The CDR3 runs 15 residues. CDR1 SGHDT and CDR2 YYEEEE come from the germline V gene. The CDR3 spells CASSPPQPGIGELFF. CDR3 DNA: TGTGCCAGCAGCCCCCCCCAACCAGGGATCGGGGAGCTGTTTTTT.

This clonotype was seen ten or more times. J is TRBJ1-2 and V is TRBV18; 12 bases map to TRBD1. This CDR3 has 15 residues. V was clipped by 4 bases and J by 5 bases; unmatched bases: 5. The germline V gene has CDR1 KGHSH and CDR2 LQKENI. DNA for the CDR3: TGTGCCAGCTCACACGGGACAGGGGGCGAGTATGGCTACACCTTC. Encoded protein: CASSHGTGGEYGYTF. Filled out from reference TRBV18 and TRBJ1-2, the complete variable domain reads NAGVMQNPRHLVRRRGQEARLRCSPMKGHSHVYWYRQLPEEGLKFMVYLQKENIIDESGMPKERFSAEFPKEGPSILRIQQVVRGDSAAYFCASSHGTGGEYGYTFGSGTRLTVV.

This clonotype was recorded many times. The chain has TRBV19 and TRBJ1-6; TRBD1 is a possible D gene (5 bases). CDR1 LNHDA and CDR2 SQIVND come from the germline V gene (reference sequence). Trimming pared 7 bases from V and 9 bases from J, leaving 19 bases between. The CDR3 is made up of 15 amino acids. CDR3 protein: CASTKRGDRVSPLHF. The DNA of the CDR3 is TGTGCCAGTACCAAGCGAGGGGATCGGGTTTCACCCCTCCACTTT.

This clonotype was counted at least ten times. This rearrangement joins TRBV19 to TRBJ2-2, with TRBD1 matching over 9 bases. This CDR3 spans 14 amino acids. The V and J ends lost 5 bases and 8 bases, in that order; junction bases with no gene match: 6. CDR1 and CDR2 (germline): LNHDA, SQIVND (reference sequence). CDR3 sequence reads: CASSPWTGDGELFF. The CDR3 DNA reads as TGTGCCAGTAGTCCTTGGACAGGGGATGGGGAGCTGTTTTTT.

This clonotype was counted only a few times. The chain joins TRBV29-1 to TRBJ2-2, with D perhaps given as TRBD1 or TRBD2 (6 bases each). Germline V lookup: CDR1 SQVTM, CDR2 ANQGSEA. There are 14 residues in the CDR3. The germline V and J ends were trimmed by 3 bases and 4 bases, with 12 bases remaining between them. CDR3 residues: CSVDPGARTGELFF. CDR3 in DNA: TGCAGCGTTGACCCGGGGGCGCGCACCGGGGAGCTGTTTTTT.

The sample holds a few counts of this clonotype. V usage is TRBV15 and J usage is TRBJ1-3; weak D call: TRBD1 (5 bases). Trimming left V 1 base short and J 4 bases short, with 17 bases between. Germline V gives CDR1 LNHNV, CDR2 YYDKDF (reference sequence). CDR3 size: 17 residues. CDR3 sequence: CATSRGGAGTGGNTIYF. CDR3 DNA sequence: TGTGCCACCAGCAGAGGAGGGGCAGGGACGGGAGGAAACACCATATATTTT.

This clonotype was observed many times. CDR3: CASRDASGSYEQYF. CDR3 bases: TGTGCCAGCAGAGATGCTAGCGGGTCCTACGAGCAGTACTTC. The V and J genes are TRBV2 and TRBJ2-7; 8 bases fit TRBD2. The CDR3 consists of 14 residues. The V gene's germline CDR1 is SNHLY and CDR2 FYNNEI. V shed 6 bases, J shed 1 base, and the junction held 5 bases outside the gene matches.

The chain links TRBV6-5 to TRBJ1-6, with 7 bases fitting TRBD1. Trimming at V came to 4 bases and at J to 7 bases, leaving 10 bases not matched to a gene. The CDR3 totals 16 residues. Germline CDR1 and CDR2: MNHEY and SVGAGI. Here the CDR3 DNA reads TGTGCCAGCAGTTTCCGGACAGGATTGTTAAATTCACCCCTCCACTTT. Translating it yields CASSFRTGLLNSPLHF.